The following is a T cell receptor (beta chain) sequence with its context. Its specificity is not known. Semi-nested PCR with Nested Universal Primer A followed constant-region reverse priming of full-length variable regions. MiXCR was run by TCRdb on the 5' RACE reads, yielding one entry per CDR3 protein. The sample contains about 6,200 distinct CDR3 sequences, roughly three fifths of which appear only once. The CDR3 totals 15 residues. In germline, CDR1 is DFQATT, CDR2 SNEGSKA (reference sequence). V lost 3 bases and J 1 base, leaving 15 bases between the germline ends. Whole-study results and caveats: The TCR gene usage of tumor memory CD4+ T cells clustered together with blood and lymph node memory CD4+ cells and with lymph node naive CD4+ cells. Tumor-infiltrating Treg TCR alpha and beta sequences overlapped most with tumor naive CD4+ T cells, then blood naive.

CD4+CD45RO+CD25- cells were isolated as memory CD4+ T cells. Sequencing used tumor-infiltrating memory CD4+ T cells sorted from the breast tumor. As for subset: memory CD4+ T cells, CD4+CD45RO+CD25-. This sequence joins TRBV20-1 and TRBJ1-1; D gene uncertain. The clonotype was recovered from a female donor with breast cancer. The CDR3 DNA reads TGCAGTGCTAGTCCCATCATGTTGACGAACACTGAAGCTTTCTTT. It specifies CSASPIMLTNTEAFF.